This record looks at one TCR beta chain sequence and its context. This specimen comes from a study of blood T cell repertoires in COVID-19. The J segment lost 8 bases and the V segment lost 2 bases, leaving 7 bases of the junction unmatched. Germline CDR1 reads MNHEY; CDR2 reads SVGEGT. This CDR3 is built from 14 residues. Clones were sequenced by immunoSEQ multiplex PCR, and TCRdb holds only the in-frame ones, with some missing. The sample yields some 87,000 clones, approximately 90% seen once. This sequence originates from a human donor with COVID-19, enrolled during active disease. The donor label of this sample is uncertain. Sequencing used peripheral blood. The V and J genes are TRBV6-2 or TRBV6-3 and TRBJ1-2, with 8 bases identical to TRBD1. As DNA, the CDR3 is TGTGCCAGCAGTTACGATACAGGGGGGGACGGCTACACCTTC. Amino acids: CASSYDTGGDGYTF.